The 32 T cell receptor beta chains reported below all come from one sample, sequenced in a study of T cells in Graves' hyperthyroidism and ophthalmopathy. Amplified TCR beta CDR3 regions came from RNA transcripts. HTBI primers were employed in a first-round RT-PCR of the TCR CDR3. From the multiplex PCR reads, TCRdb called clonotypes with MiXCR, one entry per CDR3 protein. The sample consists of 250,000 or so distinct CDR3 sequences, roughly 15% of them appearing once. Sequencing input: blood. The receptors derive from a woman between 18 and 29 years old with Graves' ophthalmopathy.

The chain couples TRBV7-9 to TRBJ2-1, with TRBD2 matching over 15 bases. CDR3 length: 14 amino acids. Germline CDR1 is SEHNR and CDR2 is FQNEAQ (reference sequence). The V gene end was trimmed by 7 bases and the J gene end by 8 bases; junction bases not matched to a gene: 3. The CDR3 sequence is CASKGTSGRYEQFF. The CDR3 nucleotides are TGTGCCAGCAAGGGGACTAGCGGGAGGTATGAGCAGTTCTTC.

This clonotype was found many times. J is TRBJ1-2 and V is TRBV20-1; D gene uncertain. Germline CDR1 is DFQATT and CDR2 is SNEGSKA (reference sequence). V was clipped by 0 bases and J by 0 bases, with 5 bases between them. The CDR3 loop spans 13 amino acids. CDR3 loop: CSARDVSNYGYTF. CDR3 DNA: TGCAGTGCTAGAGATGTTTCTAACTATGGCTACACCTTC.

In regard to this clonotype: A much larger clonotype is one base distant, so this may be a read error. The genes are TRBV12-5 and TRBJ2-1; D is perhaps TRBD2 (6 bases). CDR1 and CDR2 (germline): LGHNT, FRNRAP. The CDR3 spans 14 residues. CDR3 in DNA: TGTGCTAGTAGTTTGGACCATGGAGGGGATGAGCAGTTCTTC. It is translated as CASSLDHGGDEQFF.

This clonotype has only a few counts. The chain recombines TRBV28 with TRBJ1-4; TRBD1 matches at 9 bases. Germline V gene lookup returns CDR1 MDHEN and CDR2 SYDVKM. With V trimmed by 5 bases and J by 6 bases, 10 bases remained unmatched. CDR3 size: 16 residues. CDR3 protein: CASSGGTGTRYEKLFF. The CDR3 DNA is TGTGCCAGCAGTGGGGGGACAGGGACTAGATATGAAAAACTGTTTTTT.

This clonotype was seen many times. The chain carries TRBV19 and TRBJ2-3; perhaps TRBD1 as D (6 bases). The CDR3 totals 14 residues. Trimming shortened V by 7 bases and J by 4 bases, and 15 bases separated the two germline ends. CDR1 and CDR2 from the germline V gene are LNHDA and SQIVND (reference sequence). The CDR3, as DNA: TGTGCCAGTAACCTGTGGGGGCGCCCAGATACGCAGTATTTT. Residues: CASNLWGRPDTQYF. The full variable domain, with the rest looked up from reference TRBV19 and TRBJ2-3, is DGGITQSPKYLFRKEGQNVTLSCEQNLNHDAMYWYRQDPGQGLRLIYYSQIVNDFQKGDIAEGYSVSREKKESFPLTVTSAQKNPTAFYLCASNLWGRPDTQYFGPGTRLTVL.

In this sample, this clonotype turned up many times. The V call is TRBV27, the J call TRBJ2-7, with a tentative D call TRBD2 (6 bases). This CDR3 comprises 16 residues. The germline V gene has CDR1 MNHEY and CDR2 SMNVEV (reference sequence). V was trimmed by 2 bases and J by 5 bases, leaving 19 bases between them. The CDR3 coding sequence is TGTGCCAGCAGTTTAGCATGGTGGGGGGTTGGCCACGAGCAGTACTTC. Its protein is CASSLAWWGVGHEQYF.

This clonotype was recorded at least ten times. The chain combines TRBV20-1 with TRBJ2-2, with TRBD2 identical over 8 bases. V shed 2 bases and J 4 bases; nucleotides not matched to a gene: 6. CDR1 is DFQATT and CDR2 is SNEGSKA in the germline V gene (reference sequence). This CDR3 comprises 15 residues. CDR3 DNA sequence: TGCAGTGCTAGATCGAGCGGGGGACTCACCGGGGAGCTGTTTTTT. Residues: CSARSSGGLTGELFF.

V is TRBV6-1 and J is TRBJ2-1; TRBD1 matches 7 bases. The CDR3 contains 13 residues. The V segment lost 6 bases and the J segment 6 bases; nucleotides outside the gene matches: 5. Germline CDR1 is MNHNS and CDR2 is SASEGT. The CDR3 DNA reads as TGTGCCAGCAGAAGACAGGGTATCAATGAGCAGTTCTTC. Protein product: CASRRQGINEQFF.

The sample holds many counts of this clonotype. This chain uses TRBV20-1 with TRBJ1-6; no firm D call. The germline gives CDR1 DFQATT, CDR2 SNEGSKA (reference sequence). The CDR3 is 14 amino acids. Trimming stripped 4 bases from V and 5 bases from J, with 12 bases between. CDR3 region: CSAMTDNNNSPLHF. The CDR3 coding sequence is TGCAGTGCTATGACGGATAATAATAATTCACCCCTCCACTTT.

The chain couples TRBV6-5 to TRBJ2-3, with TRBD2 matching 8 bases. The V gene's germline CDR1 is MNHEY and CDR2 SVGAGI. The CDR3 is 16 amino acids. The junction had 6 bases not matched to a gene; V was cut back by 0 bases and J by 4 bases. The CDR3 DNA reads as TGTGCCAGCAGTTACTCAGCGGGGGCCCCGGCAGATACGCAGTATTTT. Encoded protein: CASSYSAGAPADTQYF.

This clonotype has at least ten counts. CDR3 in DNA: TGCAGTGCATCAGAAGGAACAGGGGATGGCTACACCTTC. Translation gives CSASEGTGDGYTF. The V gene is TRBV20-1, the J gene TRBJ1-2, with 7 bases matching TRBD1. With 6 bases clipped from V and 6 bases from J, the junction kept 10 bases outside the gene matches. This CDR3 spans 13 amino acids. Looked up from germline, CDR1 is DFQATT and CDR2 is SNEGSKA (reference sequence).

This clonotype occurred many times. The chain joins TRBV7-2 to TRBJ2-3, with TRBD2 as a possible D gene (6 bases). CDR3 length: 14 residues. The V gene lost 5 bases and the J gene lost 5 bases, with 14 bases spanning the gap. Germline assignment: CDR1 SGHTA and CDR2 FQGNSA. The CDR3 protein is CASSQAPGGDTQYF. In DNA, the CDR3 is TGTGCCAGCAGCCAGGCCCCCGGGGGAGATACGCAGTATTTT. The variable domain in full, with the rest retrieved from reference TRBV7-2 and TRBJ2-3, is GAGVSQSPSNKVTEKGKDVELRCDPISGHTALYWYRQSLGQGLEFLIYFQGNSAPDKSGLPSDRFSAERTGGSVSTLTIQRTQQEDSAVYLCASSQAPGGDTQYFGPGTRLTVL.

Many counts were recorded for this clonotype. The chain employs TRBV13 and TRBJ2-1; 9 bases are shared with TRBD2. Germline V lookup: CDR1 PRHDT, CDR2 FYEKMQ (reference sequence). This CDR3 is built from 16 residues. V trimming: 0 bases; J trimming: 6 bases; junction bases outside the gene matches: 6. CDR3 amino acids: CASSLGRLAGSNEQFF. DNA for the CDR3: TGTGCCAGCAGCTTAGGGCGGCTAGCGGGGAGCAATGAGCAGTTCTTC.

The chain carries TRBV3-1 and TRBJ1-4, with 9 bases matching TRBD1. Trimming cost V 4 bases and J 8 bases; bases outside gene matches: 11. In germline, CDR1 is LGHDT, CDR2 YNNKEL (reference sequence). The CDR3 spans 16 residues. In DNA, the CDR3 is TGTGCCAGCAGCCCGTTACGGACAGGGGTAGGGGAAAAACTGTTTTTT. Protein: CASSPLRTGVGEKLFF.

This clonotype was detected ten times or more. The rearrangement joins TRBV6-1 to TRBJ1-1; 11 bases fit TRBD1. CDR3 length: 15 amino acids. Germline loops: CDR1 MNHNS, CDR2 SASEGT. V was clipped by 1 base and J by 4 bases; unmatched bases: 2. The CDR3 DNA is TGTGCCAGCAGTGAAGAGGGGACAGGGGGCACTGAAGCTTTCTTT. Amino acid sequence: CASSEEGTGGTEAFF.

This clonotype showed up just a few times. CDR3 in amino acids: CSPWGGSGRSYEQYF. The CDR3 region has the DNA TGCAGCCCATGGGGGGGGAGCGGGAGGTCGTACGAGCAGTACTTC. V usage is TRBV20-1 and J usage is TRBJ2-7; 9 nucleotides agree with TRBD2. This CDR3 has 15 residues. Germline values: CDR1 DFQATT, CDR2 SNEGSKA (reference sequence).

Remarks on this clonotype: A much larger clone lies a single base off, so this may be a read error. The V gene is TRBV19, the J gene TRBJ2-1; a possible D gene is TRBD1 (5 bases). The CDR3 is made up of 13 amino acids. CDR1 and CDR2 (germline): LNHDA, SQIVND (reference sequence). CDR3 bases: TGTGCCGGTAGCCCCAGGGTCTACAATGAGCAGTTCTTC. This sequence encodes CAGSPRVYNEQFF. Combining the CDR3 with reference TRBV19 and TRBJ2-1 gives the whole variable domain DGGITQSPKYLFRKEGQNVTLSCEQNLNHDAMYWYRQDPGQGLRLIYYSQIVNDFQKGDIAEGYSVSREKKESFPLTVTSAQKNPTAFYLCAGSPRVYNEQFFGPGTRLTVL.

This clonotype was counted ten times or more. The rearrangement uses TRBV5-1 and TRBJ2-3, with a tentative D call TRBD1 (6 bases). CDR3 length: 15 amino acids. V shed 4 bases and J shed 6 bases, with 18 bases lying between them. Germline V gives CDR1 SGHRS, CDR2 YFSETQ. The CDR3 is CASSLGADTGDTQYF. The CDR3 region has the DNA TGCGCCAGCAGCCTGGGAGCGGACACAGGGGATACGCAGTATTTT.

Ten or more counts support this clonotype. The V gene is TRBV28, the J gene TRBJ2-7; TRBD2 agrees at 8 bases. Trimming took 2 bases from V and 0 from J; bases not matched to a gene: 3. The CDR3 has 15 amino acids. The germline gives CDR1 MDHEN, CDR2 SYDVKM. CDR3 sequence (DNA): TGTGCCAGCAGTTTAATTAGCGGGGCCTCCTACGAGCAGTACTTC. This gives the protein CASSLISGASYEQYF.

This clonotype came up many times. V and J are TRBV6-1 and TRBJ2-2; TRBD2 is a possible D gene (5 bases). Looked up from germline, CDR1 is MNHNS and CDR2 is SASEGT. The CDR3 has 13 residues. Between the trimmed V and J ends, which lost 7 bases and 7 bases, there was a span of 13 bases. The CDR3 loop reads CASTVDGVGELFF. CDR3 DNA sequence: TGTGCCAGCACCGTTGACGGGGTCGGGGAGCTGTTTTTT.

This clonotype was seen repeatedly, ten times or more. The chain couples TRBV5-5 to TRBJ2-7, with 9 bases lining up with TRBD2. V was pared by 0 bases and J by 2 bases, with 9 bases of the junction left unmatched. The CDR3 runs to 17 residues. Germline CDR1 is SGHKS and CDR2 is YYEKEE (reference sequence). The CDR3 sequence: CASSLASGNRGAYEQYF. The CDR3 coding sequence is TGTGCCAGCAGCTTGGCTAGCGGGAACCGGGGGGCCTACGAGCAGTACTTC.

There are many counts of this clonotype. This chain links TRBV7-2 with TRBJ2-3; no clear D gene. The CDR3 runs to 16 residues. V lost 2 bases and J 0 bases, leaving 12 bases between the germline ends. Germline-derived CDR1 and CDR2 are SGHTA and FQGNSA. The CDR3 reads CASSLRGAYSTDTQYF. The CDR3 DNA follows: TGTGCCAGCAGCTTAAGAGGAGCCTACAGCACAGATACGCAGTATTTT.

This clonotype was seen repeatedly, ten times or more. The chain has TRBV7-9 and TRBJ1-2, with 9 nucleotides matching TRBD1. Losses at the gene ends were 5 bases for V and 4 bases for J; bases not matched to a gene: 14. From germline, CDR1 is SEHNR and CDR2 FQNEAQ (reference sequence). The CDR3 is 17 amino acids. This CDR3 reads CASSPIRGQGSSYGYTF. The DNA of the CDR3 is TGTGCCAGCAGCCCGATCAGAGGACAGGGGAGTAGCTATGGCTACACCTTC.

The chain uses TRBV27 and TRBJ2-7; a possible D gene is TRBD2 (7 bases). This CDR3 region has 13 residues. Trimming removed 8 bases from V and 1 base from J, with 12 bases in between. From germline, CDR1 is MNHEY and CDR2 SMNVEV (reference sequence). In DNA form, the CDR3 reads TGTGCCAGCGGGGGGGCGAATTCCTACGAGCAGTACTTC. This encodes CASGGANSYEQYF.

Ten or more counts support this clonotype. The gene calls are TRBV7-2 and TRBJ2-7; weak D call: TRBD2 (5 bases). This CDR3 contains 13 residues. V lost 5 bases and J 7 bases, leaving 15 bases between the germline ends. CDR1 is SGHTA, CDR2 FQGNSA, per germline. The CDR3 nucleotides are TGTGCCAGCAGCCGGACTTGGGAAGGGGAGCAGTACTTC. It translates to CASSRTWEGEQYF.

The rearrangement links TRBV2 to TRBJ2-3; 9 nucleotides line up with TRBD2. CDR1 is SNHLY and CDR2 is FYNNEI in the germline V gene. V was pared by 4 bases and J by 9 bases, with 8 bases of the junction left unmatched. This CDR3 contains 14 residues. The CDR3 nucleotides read TGTGCCAGCAGTGGAGCGGGAGGAGTAGTAACGCAGTATTTT. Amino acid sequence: CASSGAGGVVTQYF.

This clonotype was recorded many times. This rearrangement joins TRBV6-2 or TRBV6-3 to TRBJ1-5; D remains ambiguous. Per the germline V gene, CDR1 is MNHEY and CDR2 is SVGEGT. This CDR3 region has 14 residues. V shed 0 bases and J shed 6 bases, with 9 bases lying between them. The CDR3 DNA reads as TGTGCCAGCAGTTACTCGAGAGAAGGTCAGCCCCAGCATTTT. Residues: CASSYSREGQPQHF.

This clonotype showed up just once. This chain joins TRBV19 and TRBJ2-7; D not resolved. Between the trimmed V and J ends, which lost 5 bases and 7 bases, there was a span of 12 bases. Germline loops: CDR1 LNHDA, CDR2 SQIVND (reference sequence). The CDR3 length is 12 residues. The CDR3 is CASSFPAGEQYF. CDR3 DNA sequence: TGTGCCAGTAGTTTCCCTGCAGGTGAGCAGTACTTC.

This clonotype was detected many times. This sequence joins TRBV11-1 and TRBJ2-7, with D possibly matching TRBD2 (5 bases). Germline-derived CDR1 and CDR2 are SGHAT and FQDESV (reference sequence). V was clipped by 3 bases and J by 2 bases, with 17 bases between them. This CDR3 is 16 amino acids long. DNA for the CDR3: TGTGCCAGCAGCTTTAAAGACCGGGGTTTGGCCTACGAGCAGTACTTC. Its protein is CASSFKDRGLAYEQYF.

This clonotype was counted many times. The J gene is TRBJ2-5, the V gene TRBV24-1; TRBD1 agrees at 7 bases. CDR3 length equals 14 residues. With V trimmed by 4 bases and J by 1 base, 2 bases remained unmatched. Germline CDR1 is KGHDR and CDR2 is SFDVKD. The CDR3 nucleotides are TGTGCCACCAGTGAACAGGGGACCCAAGAGACCCAGTACTTC. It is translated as CATSEQGTQETQYF.

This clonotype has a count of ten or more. The CDR3 sequence is CASSLQWGDSTEAFF. In nucleotides, the CDR3 is TGTGCCAGCTCACTCCAGTGGGGAGACAGCACTGAAGCTTTCTTT. The chain is built from TRBV18 and TRBJ1-1; D is possibly TRBD1 (5 bases). Germline lookup yields CDR1 KGHSH and CDR2 LQKENI. Trimming cost V 4 bases and J 4 bases, with 16 bases left between them. This CDR3 comprises 15 residues.

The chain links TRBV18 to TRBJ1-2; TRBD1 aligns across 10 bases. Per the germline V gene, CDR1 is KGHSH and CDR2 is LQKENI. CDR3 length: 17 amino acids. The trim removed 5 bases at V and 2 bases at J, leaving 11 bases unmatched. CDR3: CASSLRDRGGLNYGYTF. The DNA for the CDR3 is TGTGCCAGCTCATTAAGGGACAGGGGAGGATTAAACTATGGCTACACCTTC.